This T cell receptor beta chain was observed in a study of OX40 agonist ivuxolimab in advanced cancers. With regard to the full study: Ivuxolimab was a fully human IgG2 agonistic monoclonal antibody targeting the costimulatory receptor OX40 (CD134). Intravenous ivuxolimab was administered to patients every 2 weeks at six dose levels: 0.01, 0.1, 0.3, 1.5, 3 and 10 mg/kg. Of the approximately 54 patients in dose escalation, 19 had hepatocellular carcinoma, around 15 had melanoma, 9 had renal cell carcinoma and 9 had head and neck cancer. In the dose-escalation cohort, 82.7% of patients were male, and the mean age was roughly 60 years, with a range of about 23 to 85. Prior anti-PD-1, anti-PD-L1 or anti-CTLA-4 therapy was permitted, and approximately 42% of dose-escalation patients had received checkpoint inhibitors. Partial responses occurred in three dose-escalation patients: two with cutaneous melanoma and one with hepatocellular carcinoma. The purpose of peripheral TCRbeta sequencing was to test whether ivuxolimab changed TCR sequence diversity and led to clonal T-cell expansion. The paper describes the monotherapy dose-escalation part (N of about 47 patients) of the phase I trial of ivuxolimab.

Overall results and qualifications from the work: Antigen specificity was not determined for the clonally expanded peripheral T cells. Low levels of normalized T-cell clonal expansion were also shown by some nonresponding patients. In the 0.1-3.0 mg/kg groups, partial responders were among the patients with the lowest normalized peripheral clonal expansion, particularly in CD8+ T cells. At doses from 0.1 to 3.0 mg/kg, clonal expansion was seen in both CD4+ and CD8+ blood T cells between baseline and week 6. On average, CD8+ T cells showed more expanded clones than CD4+ T cells after ivuxolimab.

In regard to this clone: Its antigen specificity is not known. The input lacks base qualities; no much larger clone sits a single base away.

From the germline V gene, CDR1 is SNHLY and CDR2 is FYNNEI. Trimming costs V 7 bases and J 0 bases, and their ends lie 13 bases apart. From the cysteine up to the phenylalanine, the CDR3 has a length of 15 residues. The DNA shown is the 45-base CDR3, in frame from base 1. Patients with autoimmune disease history or receiving systemic immunosuppression were excluded from the trial. Peripheral blood for TCR sequencing was drawn from every dose cohort at baseline, at cycle 4 day 1 and at cycle 7 day 1. Samples came from an open-label, multicenter, first-in-human phase I dose-escalation trial of ivuxolimab. The trial enrolled adults with locally advanced or metastatic head and neck squamous cell, hepatocellular, melanoma or renal cell carcinoma. Before TCR sequencing, CD4+ and CD8+ T cells were separately sorted from peripheral blood. Genomic DNA was extracted from sorted cells for sequencing of the TCRbeta CDR3 region. The immunoSEQ Assay was used for sequencing of TCRbeta CDR3 regions. TCRdb's version of the immuneACCESS table is confined to in-frame rearrangements and falls short of the full clone set. An unresolved V gene accounts for under half of the shortfall where checked; the remainder is of unknown origin. In all, the sample holds roughly 70,000 clones, and roughly 80% of those were seen once. Approximately 1% of the sample is held by the ten biggest clonotypes.

Sequencing was performed on CD4+ or CD8+ T cells sorted from blood, taken in a trial of the OX40 agonist ivuxolimab. The rearrangement joined TRBV2 to TRBJ2-4, with no confidently assigned D gene. The receptor comes from an adult with an advanced solid tumor such as melanoma, head and neck, liver or kidney cancer. The encoded CDR3 is CASKVGALAKNIQYF. The nucleotide sequence is given as TGTGCCAGCAAGGTTGGTGCACTAGCCAAAAACATTCAGTACTTC. Full variable domain (CDR3 extended with the reference TRBV2 and TRBJ2-4 proteins): EPEVTQTPSHQVTQMGQEVILRCVPISNHLYFYWYRQILGQKVEFLVSFYNNEISEKSEIFDDQFSVERPDGSNFTLKIRSTKLEDSAMYFCASKVGALAKNIQYFGAGTRLSVL.